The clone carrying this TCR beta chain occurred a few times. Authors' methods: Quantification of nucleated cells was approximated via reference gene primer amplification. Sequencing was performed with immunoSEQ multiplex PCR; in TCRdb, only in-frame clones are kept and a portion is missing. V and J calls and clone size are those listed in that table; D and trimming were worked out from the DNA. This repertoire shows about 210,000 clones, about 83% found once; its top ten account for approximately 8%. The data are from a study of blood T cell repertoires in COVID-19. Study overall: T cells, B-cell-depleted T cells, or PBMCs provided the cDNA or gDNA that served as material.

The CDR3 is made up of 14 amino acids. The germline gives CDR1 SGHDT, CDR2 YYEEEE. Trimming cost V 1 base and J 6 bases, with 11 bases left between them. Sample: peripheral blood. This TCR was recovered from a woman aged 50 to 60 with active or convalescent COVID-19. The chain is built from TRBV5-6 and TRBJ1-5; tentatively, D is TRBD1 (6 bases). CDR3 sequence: CASSLYTGSQPQHF. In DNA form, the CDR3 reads TGTGCCAGCAGCTTGTATACAGGGAGTCAGCCCCAGCATTTT.